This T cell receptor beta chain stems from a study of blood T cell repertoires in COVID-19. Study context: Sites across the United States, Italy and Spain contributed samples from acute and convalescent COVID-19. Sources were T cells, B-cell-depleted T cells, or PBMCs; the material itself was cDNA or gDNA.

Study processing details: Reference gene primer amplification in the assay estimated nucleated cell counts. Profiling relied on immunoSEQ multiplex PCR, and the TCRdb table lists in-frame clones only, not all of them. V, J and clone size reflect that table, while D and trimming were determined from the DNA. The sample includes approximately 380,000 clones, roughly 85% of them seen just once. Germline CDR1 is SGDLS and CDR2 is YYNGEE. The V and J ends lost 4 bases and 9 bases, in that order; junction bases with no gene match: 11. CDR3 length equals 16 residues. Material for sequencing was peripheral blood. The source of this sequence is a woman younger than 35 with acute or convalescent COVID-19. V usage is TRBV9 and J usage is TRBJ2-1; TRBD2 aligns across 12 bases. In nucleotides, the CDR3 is TGTGCCAGCAGCACCCGATCTAGCGGGAGGGATGGTGAGCAGTTCTTC. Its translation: CASSTRSSGRDGEQFF.